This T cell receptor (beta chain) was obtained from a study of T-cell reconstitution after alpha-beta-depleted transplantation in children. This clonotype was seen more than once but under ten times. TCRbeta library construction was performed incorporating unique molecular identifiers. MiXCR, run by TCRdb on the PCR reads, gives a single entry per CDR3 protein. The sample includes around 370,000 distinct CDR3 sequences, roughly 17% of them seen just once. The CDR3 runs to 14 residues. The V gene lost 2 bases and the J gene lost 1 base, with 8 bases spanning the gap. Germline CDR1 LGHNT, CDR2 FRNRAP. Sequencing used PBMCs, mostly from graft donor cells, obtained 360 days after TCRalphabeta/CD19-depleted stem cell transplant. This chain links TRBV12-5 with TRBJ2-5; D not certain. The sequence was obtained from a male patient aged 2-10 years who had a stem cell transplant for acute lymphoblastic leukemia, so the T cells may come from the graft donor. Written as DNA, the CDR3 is TGTGCTAGTGGTTTGTTACTGGTCCAAGAGACCCAGTACTTC. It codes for CASGLLLVQETQYF.